Following are 30 T cell receptor beta chains from one sample sequenced in a study of T cell changes during pregnancy in multiple sclerosis. Repertoires were generated with immunoSEQ multiplex PCR, while TCRdb's copy carries only in-frame clones and drops some. The sample lists about 61,000 clones, 93% occurring once. The sample was CD8+ T cells from peripheral blood mononuclear cells, taken in the third trimester of pregnancy. The receptor source for this set is a female donor with multiple sclerosis, enrolled in a pregnancy study.

This sequence joins TRBV7-8 and TRBJ1-2; 8 bases fit TRBD1. The CDR3 runs to 15 residues. Germline loops: CDR1 SGHVS, CDR2 FQNEAQ. V was pared by 3 bases and J by 3 bases, with 6 bases of the junction left unmatched. CDR3 nucleotide sequence: TGTGCCAGCAGCTTGAGACAGGGGATTTACTATGGCTACACCTTC. This translates into CASSLRQGIYYGYTF.

The chain joins TRBV7-3 to TRBJ2-7; 10 nucleotides align to TRBD1. V lost 5 bases to trimming and J lost 2 bases; unmatched junction nucleotides: 6. The CDR3 runs 15 residues. CDR1 and CDR2 from the germline V gene are SGHTA and FQGTGA. CDR3 residues: CASSRGTGVAYEQYF. The CDR3, as DNA: TGTGCCAGCAGCCGTGGGACAGGGGTCGCCTACGAGCAGTACTTC.

The rearrangement links TRBV5-6 to TRBJ2-7, with TRBD1 matching over 11 bases. Germline V lookup: CDR1 SGHDT, CDR2 YYEEEE. This CDR3 has 14 residues. V shed 4 bases and J 3 bases; nucleotides not matched to a gene: 3. CDR3 amino acids: CASSPGTGGYEQYF. The CDR3 nucleotides read TGTGCCAGCAGCCCCGGGACAGGGGGCTACGAGCAGTACTTC.

The chain is built from TRBV27 and TRBJ2-7; TRBD2 might be the D (6 bases). Per the germline V gene, CDR1 is MNHEY and CDR2 is SMNVEV (reference sequence). There are 11 residues in the CDR3. Trimming pared 6 bases from V and 6 bases from J, leaving 9 bases between. CDR3 sequence reads: CASSRGLEQYF. CDR3 coding DNA: TGTGCCAGCAGCCGGGGACTCGAGCAGTACTTC.

A note on this clone: Other DNA sequences within the sample encode an identical CDR3. V gene TRBV27 combines with J gene TRBJ2-7; tentative D call: TRBD2 (5 bases). Between the trimmed V and J ends, which lost 5 bases and 4 bases, there was a span of 12 bases. The CDR3 sequence is 13 residues long. Germline CDR1 MNHEY, CDR2 SMNVEV (reference sequence). This CDR3 is CASSPDRGYEQYF. Here the CDR3 DNA reads TGTGCCAGCAGTCCAGACCGGGGATACGAGCAGTACTTC.

V gene TRBV25-1 combines with J gene TRBJ2-1; TRBD2 matches at 7 bases. Germline trimming cut 4 bases from V and 4 bases from J; bases unmatched to any gene: 4. CDR1 is MGHDK, CDR2 SYGVNS, per germline. This CDR3 spans 14 amino acids. This CDR3 is CASSGGGLYNEQFF. The CDR3, as DNA: TGTGCCAGCAGTGGCGGGGGACTATACAATGAGCAGTTCTTC.

This clone came up once. This chain connects TRBV7-8 to TRBJ2-3, with 9 bases lining up with TRBD2. V gave up 1 base and J gave up 4 bases; unmatched junction bases: 3. Germline lookup yields CDR1 SGHVS and CDR2 FQNEAQ. CDR3 length equals 15 residues. CDR3 nucleotide sequence: TGTGCCAGCAGCTTAGTGGTAGCGGGAGCAGATACGCAGTATTTT. Protein: CASSLVVAGADTQYF.

Worth noting for this clone: Other DNA sequences of this sample code for an identical CDR3. The chain couples TRBV27 to TRBJ2-1; 7 nucleotides align to TRBD1. V shed 3 bases and J 0 bases; nucleotides not matched to a gene: 2. Germline CDR1 is MNHEY and CDR2 is SMNVEV (reference sequence). The CDR3 spans 15 residues. The chain's CDR3 is CASSLTGSSYNEQFF. The CDR3 DNA sequence: TGTGCCAGCAGTTTGACAGGGAGCTCCTACAATGAGCAGTTCTTC.

The chain joins TRBV7-9 to TRBJ2-1; D is undetermined. Germline V gene sequence: CDR1 SEHNR, CDR2 FQNEAQ (reference sequence). The CDR3 extends over 12 amino acids. V was trimmed by 2 bases and J by 6 bases, leaving 5 bases between them. DNA of the CDR3: TGTGCCAGCAGCTTAACAGCCAATGAGCAGTTCTTC. Its protein is CASSLTANEQFF.

The genes are TRBV27 and TRBJ1-2; D is unclear. Trimming removed 6 bases from V and 5 bases from J, with 10 bases in between. Germline CDR1 MNHEY, CDR2 SMNVEV (reference sequence). The CDR3 loop spans 12 amino acids. DNA for the CDR3: TGTGCCAGCAGAGCTACGGGTTATGGCTACACCTTC. It codes for CASRATGYGYTF.

This chain links TRBV7-9 with TRBJ2-7, with D possibly being TRBD1 (5 bases). The CDR3 loop spans 14 amino acids. Deletions cut 5 bases from V and 2 bases from J, with 13 bases between. In germline, CDR1 is SEHNR, CDR2 FQNEAQ (reference sequence). The CDR3 is CASSLDRAPYEQYF. CDR3 DNA: TGTGCCAGCAGCCTCGACAGAGCCCCCTACGAGCAGTACTTC. Combining the CDR3 with reference TRBV7-9 and TRBJ2-7 gives the whole variable domain DTGVSQNPRHKITKRGQNVTFRCDPISEHNRLYWYRQTLGQGPEFLTYFQNEAQLEKSRLLSDRFSAERPKGSFSTLEIQRTEQGDSAMYLCASSLDRAPYEQYFGPGTRLTVT.

The chain is built from TRBV6-5 and TRBJ2-1; tentatively, D is TRBD1 (5 bases). The CDR3 covers 15 residues. Trimming cost V 5 bases and J 3 bases, with 14 bases left between them. Per germline, CDR1 MNHEY and CDR2 SVGAGI. The CDR3 DNA reads as TGTGCCAGCAGTGCAGAAGGGGCCGGCTACAATGAGCAGTTCTTC. It translates to CASSAEGAGYNEQFF.

This chain links TRBV7-6 with TRBJ1-1, with D perhaps TRBD1 (6 bases). Trimming left V 4 bases short and J 4 bases short, with 13 bases between. Germline lookup yields CDR1 SGHVS and CDR2 FNYEAQ. This CDR3 contains 14 residues. The CDR3 DNA follows: TGTGCCAGCAGCTCGGCGACAGGAATCACTGAAGCTTTCTTT. It encodes CASSSATGITEAFF.

V and J are TRBV4-2 and TRBJ2-3, with 7 bases lining up with TRBD2. J lost 4 bases, V lost 1 base, and 5 bases had no gene match. Germline V gene data show CDR1 as LGHNA and CDR2 as YNFKEQ. The CDR3 runs to 15 residues. CDR3 bases: TGTGCCAGCAGCCAAGTGAACGCGGGAGCAGATACGCAGTATTTT. Protein product: CASSQVNAGADTQYF.

The V gene is TRBV27, the J gene TRBJ2-1, with 8 nucleotides matching TRBD2. The CDR3 sequence is 16 residues long. The V segment lost 6 bases and the J segment 8 bases; nucleotides outside the gene matches: 15. The germline gives CDR1 MNHEY, CDR2 SMNVEV (reference sequence). The CDR3: CASSQTGTRQSHEQFF. CDR3 bases: TGTGCCAGCAGCCAAACCGGGACTAGGCAGTCACATGAGCAGTTCTTC.

The V and J genes are TRBV9 and TRBJ2-7, with a tentative D call TRBD1 (6 bases). V lost 5 bases and J lost 5, with 8 bases in between. CDR1 SGDLS and CDR2 YYNGEE come from the germline V gene. The CDR3 totals 11 residues. The CDR3 DNA reads TGTGCCAGCAGTGGGGGCCACGAGCAGTACTTC. Translated: CASSGGHEQYF.

The genes are TRBV9 and TRBJ2-5; tentatively, D is TRBD1 (5 bases). This CDR3 region has 14 residues. Per germline, CDR1 SGDLS and CDR2 YYNGEE. Trimming removed 3 bases from V and 0 bases from J, with 9 bases in between. The CDR3 DNA reads as TGTGCCAGCAGCGGGCAGGGTTACCAAGAGACCCAGTACTTC. Its protein is CASSGQGYQETQYF.

The chain has TRBV27 and TRBJ2-7, with a weak D call TRBD1 (6 bases). The CDR3 consists of 15 residues. The V gene lost 5 bases and the J gene lost 7 bases, with 21 bases spanning the gap. CDR1 is MNHEY and CDR2 is SMNVEV in the germline V gene (reference sequence). This chain's CDR3 is CASSPGTMGMGEQYF. The CDR3 DNA reads as TGTGCCAGCAGTCCGGGGACAATGGGGATGGGAGAGCAGTACTTC.

This sequence joins TRBV15 and TRBJ2-7; TRBD2 agrees at 8 bases. The V gene end was trimmed by 0 bases and the J gene end by 0 bases; junction bases not matched to a gene: 1. This CDR3 comprises 15 residues. The germline V gene encodes CDR1 LNHNV and CDR2 YYDKDF (reference sequence). The DNA of the CDR3 is TGTGCCACCAGCAGAGATCTAGCGGGCTCCTACGAGCAGTACTTC. Its translation is CATSRDLAGSYEQYF.

J is TRBJ1-2 and V is TRBV7-8; possible D gene TRBD1, 6 bases. Germline loops: CDR1 SGHVS, CDR2 FQNEAQ. The V end lost 2 bases, the J end lost 2 bases, and 12 bases lay between the germline ends. The CDR3 has 15 residues. The CDR3 bases are TGTGCCAGCAGCTTAAACGGACAGTTCAACTATGGCTACACCTTC. Translated: CASSLNGQFNYGYTF.

The J gene is TRBJ2-7, the V gene TRBV27; 8 bases are shared with TRBD1. The CDR3 sequence is 14 residues long. The V gene end was trimmed by 5 bases and the J gene end by 2 bases; junction bases not matched to a gene: 5. Germline assignment: CDR1 MNHEY and CDR2 SMNVEV (reference sequence). CDR3 nucleotide sequence: TGTGCCAGCAGTGTCAGGGGGCATACCTACGAGCAGTACTTC. It encodes CASSVRGHTYEQYF.

The gene calls are TRBV9 and TRBJ2-2; 9 bases are shared with TRBD2. The V and J ends lost 7 bases and 14 bases, in that order; junction bases with no gene match: 9. CDR1 and CDR2 from the germline V gene are SGDLS and YYNGEE. CDR3 length: 12 amino acids. The CDR3 is CASGSSGKGLFF. For the CDR3, the DNA is TGTGCCAGCGGATCTAGCGGGAAAGGCCTGTTTTTT.

In nucleotides, the CDR3 is TGTGCCAGCAGCTATTCCGGGACAGGGGGCGTTTGGAGCAATCAGCCCCAGCATTTT. It codes for CASSYSGTGGVWSNQPQHF. V gene TRBV2 combines with J gene TRBJ1-5; 12 bases are a match to TRBD1. Per germline, CDR1 SNHLY and CDR2 FYNNEI. CDR3 length: 19 residues. With V trimmed by 6 bases and J by 1 base, 13 bases remained unmatched.

The V and J genes are TRBV15 and TRBJ2-1; D perhaps matches TRBD2 (6 bases). Germline values: CDR1 LNHNV, CDR2 YYDKDF (reference sequence). V lost 5 bases and J lost 5, with 13 bases in between. The CDR3 sequence is 14 residues long. DNA of the CDR3: TGTGCCACCAGCTTCCGCGGGACCCACAATGAGCAGTTCTTC. It is translated as CATSFRGTHNEQFF.

This clone was seen a few times. The chain uses TRBV5-1 and TRBJ1-1; maybe TRBD1 (6 bases). The germline gives CDR1 SGHRS, CDR2 YFSETQ. There are 14 residues in the CDR3. V was clipped by 1 base and J by 4 bases, with 11 bases between them. CDR3 sequence: CASSLNREITEAFF. As DNA, the CDR3 is TGCGCCAGCAGCTTGAACAGGGAAATCACTGAAGCTTTCTTT.

The rearrangement links TRBV27 to TRBJ1-4, with TRBD1 identical over 7 bases. Germline trimming cut 0 bases from V and 10 bases from J; bases unmatched to any gene: 5. Germline V CDR1 and CDR2: MNHEY, SMNVEV (reference sequence). This CDR3 contains 14 residues. This CDR3 is CASSLSPQGRKLFF. CDR3 nucleotide sequence: TGTGCCAGCAGTTTATCGCCACAGGGGAGAAAACTGTTTTTT.

This sequence joins TRBV4-3 and TRBJ2-7; 7 bases match TRBD1. This CDR3 has 16 amino acids. From germline, CDR1 is LGHNA and CDR2 YSLEER. V trimming: 0 bases; J trimming: 1 base; junction bases outside the gene matches: 6. The CDR3 is CASSQDRGGRSYEQYF. The CDR3 DNA follows: TGCGCCAGCAGCCAAGATAGAGGGGGCCGATCCTACGAGCAGTACTTC.

The chain uses TRBV7-2 and TRBJ1-1; D perhaps matches TRBD1 (5 bases). V gave up 7 bases and J gave up 1 base, with 28 bases separating them. The germline V gene has CDR1 SGHTA and CDR2 FQGNSA. The CDR3 sequence is 19 residues long. The CDR3 nucleotides read TGTGCCAGCAACCCTCCTCACTTACCCTGGGGCCGGCGGAACACTGAAGCTTTCTTT. This codes for CASNPPHLPWGRRNTEAFF.

The gene calls are TRBV29-1 and TRBJ2-3; no clear D. The germline V gene encodes CDR1 SQVTM and CDR2 ANQGSEA. The CDR3 contains 15 residues. V shed 5 bases and J shed 2 bases, with 17 bases lying between them. As DNA, the CDR3 is TGCAGCGTTTTGTCGGGTACCCCTGTCACAGATACGCAGTATTTT. This translates into CSVLSGTPVTDTQYF.

The gene calls are TRBV19 and TRBJ2-7; 8 positions agree with TRBD1. Looked up from germline, CDR1 is LNHDA and CDR2 is SQIVND (reference sequence). The junction had 9 bases not matched to a gene; V was cut back by 5 bases and J by 3 bases. This CDR3 has 15 residues. CDR3 DNA: TGTGCCAGTAGTCCCGGACAGGGCGGGTTCTACGAGCAGTACTTC. It specifies CASSPGQGGFYEQYF.